What follows are 31 T cell receptor beta chains derived from one specimen sequenced in a study of T cells after somatic rescue of genetic block. Method: immunoSEQ multiplex PCR; TCRdb's copy keeps in-frame clones and lacks some. The sample includes tens of thousands of clones, more than 75% of them seen just once. Sample: peripheral blood mononuclear cells (PBMCs). Receptors originate from a man younger than 45.

This chain links TRBV19 with TRBJ2-7; no definite D call. V was clipped by 2 bases and J by 6 bases, with 11 bases between them. CDR3 length equals 13 residues. The germline V gene encodes CDR1 LNHDA and CDR2 SQIVND (reference sequence). The CDR3 here is CASSISRQREQYF. DNA of the CDR3: TGTGCCAGTAGTATATCACGACAACGCGAGCAGTACTTC.

This chain links TRBV19 with TRBJ2-2; 8 bases are a match to TRBD1. CDR3 length equals 14 residues. CDR1 LNHDA and CDR2 SQIVND come from the germline V gene (reference sequence). V shed 3 bases and J 4 bases; nucleotides not matched to a gene: 1. In nucleotides, the CDR3 is TGTGCCAGTAGTATCGACAGGGGCACCGGGGAGCTGTTTTTT. Amino acids: CASSIDRGTGELFF.

V is TRBV30 and J is TRBJ1-4; the D gene is possibly TRBD1 (6 bases). The CDR3 runs to 15 residues. V was trimmed by 1 base and J by 8 bases, leaving 17 bases between them. Germline CDR1 reads GTSNPN; CDR2 reads SVGIG (reference sequence). CDR3 loop: CAWSETRGRYEKLFF. The CDR3 DNA follows: TGTGCCTGGAGTGAGACCAGGGGACGTTACGAAAAACTGTTTTTT.

This clone has a handful of counts. The chain couples TRBV19 to TRBJ1-6, with a weak D call TRBD1 (6 bases). V was shortened by 5 bases and J by 10 bases, with 18 bases between the two germline ends. The CDR3 spans 15 residues. CDR1 is LNHDA and CDR2 is SQIVND in the germline V gene (reference sequence). CDR3 sequence (DNA): TGTGCCAGTAGTCCTCGGACAGAACGGCGGTCACCCCTCCACTTT. Translating gives CASSPRTERRSPLHF.

V is TRBV28 and J is TRBJ2-7, with 8 bases identical to TRBD1. The CDR3 totals 14 residues. CDR1 and CDR2 from the germline V gene are MDHEN and SYDVKM. The junction had 8 bases not matched to a gene; V was cut back by 7 bases and J by 3 bases. CDR3 sequence: CASTRTGGIYEQYF. The CDR3 DNA sequence: TGTGCCAGCACTCGAACAGGGGGTATCTACGAGCAGTACTTC. Drawing the rest from reference TRBV28 and TRBJ2-7, the complete variable domain is DVKVTQSSRYLVKRTGEKVFLECVQDMDHENMFWYRQDPGLGLRLIYFSYDVKMKEKGDIPEGYSVSREKKERFSLILESASTNQTSMYLCASTRTGGIYEQYFGPGTRLTVT.

The V gene is TRBV5-1, the J gene TRBJ1-2; D possibly corresponds to TRBD1 (6 bases). Trimming pared 5 bases from V and 5 bases from J, leaving 16 bases between. The CDR3 extends over 14 amino acids. The V gene's germline CDR1 is SGHRS and CDR2 YFSETQ. This CDR3 reads CASRAWTDQYGYTF. DNA for the CDR3: TGCGCCAGCAGGGCCTGGACAGATCAGTATGGCTACACCTTC.

This sequence joins TRBV7-9 and TRBJ2-7; D not resolved. The end of the DNA aligns better with TRBJ2-1, so the J call may be wrong. Germline V gene data show CDR1 as SEHNR and CDR2 as FQNEAQ (reference sequence). The length of the CDR3 is 18 residues. CDR3 amino acids: CASSSRGWADTTYNEQFF. CDR3 bases: TGTGCCAGCAGCTCTAGAGGATGGGCGGATACTACCTACAATGAGCAGTTCTTC.

This clone appeared a few times. The V gene is TRBV28, the J gene TRBJ1-1, with unresolved D. The CDR3 length is 13 residues. Germline CDR1 MDHEN, CDR2 SYDVKM. Trimming took 2 bases from V and 1 from J, leaving 5 bases between them. CDR3 residues: CASSLEGNTEAFF. Here the CDR3 DNA reads TGTGCCAGCAGTTTAGAAGGGAACACTGAAGCTTTCTTT.

The chain has TRBV18 and TRBJ2-1; D gene unclear. The V gene's germline CDR1 is KGHSH and CDR2 LQKENI. V was cut by 1 base and J by 0 bases, with 13 bases left in between. This CDR3 is 17 amino acids long. The CDR3 nucleotides read TGTGCCAGCTCACCACTTTCCCCGGTAGGCTCCTACAATGAGCAGTTCTTC. Translated: CASSPLSPVGSYNEQFF.

This chain joins TRBV19 and TRBJ2-3, with a possible D match to TRBD2 (5 bases). The ends were cut back, 4 bases at V and 0 bases at J, with 11 bases in the middle. Per germline, CDR1 LNHDA and CDR2 SQIVND (reference sequence). The CDR3 extends over 15 amino acids. CDR3 DNA sequence: TGTGCCAGTAGTAGAGGGAAAGACAGCACAGATACGCAGTATTTT. It encodes CASSRGKDSTDTQYF. The full variable domain, in which reference TRBV19 and TRBJ2-3 provide the parts outside the CDR3, is DGGITQSPKYLFRKEGQNVTLSCEQNLNHDAMYWYRQDPGQGLRLIYYSQIVNDFQKGDIAEGYSVSREKKESFPLTVTSAQKNPTAFYLCASSRGKDSTDTQYFGPGTRLTVL.

This chain uses TRBV11-3 with TRBJ2-5; D is possibly TRBD2 (5 bases). CDR1 SGHNT and CDR2 YENEEA come from the germline V gene. The ends were cut back, 11 bases at V and 11 bases at J, with 24 bases in the middle. This CDR3 has 13 amino acids. The CDR3 sequence is CARIGLAVWEQYF. The CDR3 DNA reads TGTGCCCGGATTGGATTAGCCGTTTGGGAGCAGTACTTC.

The chain joins TRBV5-8 to TRBJ2-1; 13 bases match TRBD2. The CDR3 runs 16 residues. The V and J ends lost 5 bases and 9 bases, in that order; junction bases with no gene match: 11. Germline V gene sequence: CDR1 SGHTS, CDR2 YDEGEE. The DNA of the CDR3 is TGTGCCAGCAGACTCGGGACTAGCGGGATTTTTGGTGAGCAGTTCTTC. This sequence encodes CASRLGTSGIFGEQFF.

The chain couples TRBV4-1 to TRBJ2-7, with D maybe TRBD1 (7 bases). V was trimmed by 2 bases and J by 2 bases, leaving 13 bases between them. This CDR3 spans 15 amino acids. Germline assignment: CDR1 MGHRA and CDR2 YSYEKL. The CDR3 coding sequence is TGCGCCAGCAGCCAACAGGCGGGGACAGCCTACGAGCAGTACTTC. It yields the protein CASSQQAGTAYEQYF.

CDR3 protein: CASSEASQGVPYYEQYF. Here the CDR3 DNA reads TGTGCCAGCAGTGAAGCGTCGCAAGGGGTCCCCTACTACGAGCAGTACTTC. The chain couples TRBV6-1 to TRBJ2-7; weak D call: TRBD1 (5 bases). The V gene lost 0 bases and the J gene lost 3 bases, with 18 bases spanning the gap. CDR1 is MNHNS, CDR2 SASEGT, per germline. This CDR3 is built from 17 residues.

V usage is TRBV7-6 and J usage is TRBJ2-7; D remains ambiguous. This CDR3 comprises 15 residues. V lost 1 base to trimming and J lost 0 bases, with 10 bases between them. Per germline, CDR1 SGHVS and CDR2 FNYEAQ. CDR3 nucleotide sequence: TGTGCCAGCAGCTTAGAGGCCGGCAGCTCCTACGAGCAGTACTTC. Its protein product is CASSLEAGSSYEQYF.

This clone was counted a single time. The chain joins TRBV18 to TRBJ2-7, with D perhaps TRBD1 (5 bases). This CDR3 region has 15 residues. Trimming stripped 4 bases from V and 0 bases from J, with 13 bases between. Germline V CDR1 and CDR2: KGHSH, LQKENI. The CDR3 loop is CASSRLQGSSYEQYF. In DNA, the CDR3 is TGTGCCAGCTCACGACTCCAGGGATCCTCCTACGAGCAGTACTTC.

This clone was detected only a few times. V usage is TRBV7-8 and J usage is TRBJ1-1; weak D call: TRBD1 (5 bases). Trimming left V 5 bases short and J 9 bases short, with 13 bases between. Germline loops: CDR1 SGHVS, CDR2 FQNEAQ. The CDR3 runs 12 residues. CDR3 bases: TGTGCCAGCAGCAGAGGCGGGACCCAAGCTTTCTTT. It translates to CASSRGGTQAFF. The whole variable domain, filled in from reference TRBV7-8 and TRBJ1-1, reads GAGVSQSPRYKVAKRGQDVALRCDPISGHVSLFWYQQALGQGPEFLTYFQNEAQLDKSGLPSDRFFAERPEGSVSTLKIQRTQQEDSAVYLCASSRGGTQAFFGQGTRLTVV.

The rearrangement uses TRBV6-1 and TRBJ1-1; D remains ambiguous. The length of the CDR3 is 13 residues. Germline V gene lookup returns CDR1 MNHNS and CDR2 SASEGT. V gave up 6 bases and J gave up 2 bases, with 10 bases separating them. The CDR3 loop reads CASRAASNTEAFF. The CDR3 DNA is TGTGCCAGCAGGGCGGCCTCTAACACTGAAGCTTTCTTT.

This clone is a singleton in its sample. This rearrangement joins TRBV7-8 to TRBJ1-3, with unresolved D. CDR1 is SGHVS and CDR2 is FQNEAQ in the germline V gene. The CDR3 contains 16 residues. Deletions cut 1 base from V and 0 bases from J, with 10 bases between. The DNA of the CDR3 is TGTGCCAGCAGCTTAGGTGTACACCGCTCTGGAAACACCATATATTTT. It encodes CASSLGVHRSGNTIYF.

V gene TRBV5-5 combines with J gene TRBJ1-2, with TRBD1 matching 9 bases. There are 15 residues in the CDR3. The J segment lost 3 bases and the V segment lost 6 bases, leaving 9 bases of the junction unmatched. Germline CDR1 is SGHKS and CDR2 is YYEKEE (reference sequence). The DNA of the CDR3 is TGTGCCAGCACCCGGGGGACAGGGAAAGACTATGGCTACACCTTC. This codes for CASTRGTGKDYGYTF.

The chain recombines TRBV15 with TRBJ2-1; 7 positions agree with TRBD2. The germline V gene encodes CDR1 LNHNV and CDR2 YYDKDF (reference sequence). The V and J ends lost 0 bases and 1 base, in that order; junction bases with no gene match: 6. The CDR3 has 17 amino acids. The CDR3: CATSRDPLSGSYNEQFF. CDR3 in DNA: TGTGCCACCAGCAGAGATCCCCTTAGCGGGTCCTACAATGAGCAGTTCTTC. Together with reference TRBV15 and TRBJ2-1, the CDR3 gives the full variable domain: DAMVIQNPRYQVTQFGKPVTLSCSQTLNHNVMYWYQQKSSQAPKLLFHYYDKDFNNEADTPDNFQSRRPNTSFCFLDIRSPGLGDTAMYLCATSRDPLSGSYNEQFFGPGTRLTVL.

The V and J genes are TRBV6-5 and TRBJ1-1; D is ambiguous. The germline V and J ends were trimmed by 5 bases and 10 bases, with 8 bases remaining between them. Germline assignment: CDR1 MNHEY and CDR2 SVGAGI. This CDR3 region has 10 residues. This chain's CDR3 is CASSEMGAFF. Written as DNA, the CDR3 is TGTGCCAGCAGTGAAATGGGAGCTTTCTTT.

CDR3 loop: CASSLGQGSGNEQFF. As DNA, the CDR3 is TGCGCCAGCAGCCTGGGACAGGGAAGCGGCAATGAGCAGTTCTTC. The J gene is TRBJ2-1, the V gene TRBV5-1; 9 bases map to TRBD1. The CDR3 runs to 15 residues. Germline trimming cut 4 bases from V and 6 bases from J; bases unmatched to any gene: 8. CDR1 is SGHRS, CDR2 YFSETQ, per germline. Complete variable domain (other parts from reference TRBV5-1 and TRBJ2-1): KAGVTQTPRYLIKTRGQQVTLSCSPISGHRSVSWYQQTPGQGLQFLFEYFSETQRNKGNFPGRFSGRQFSNSRSEMNVSTLELGDSALYLCASSLGQGSGNEQFFGPGTRLTVL.

The J gene is TRBJ1-2, the V gene TRBV19, with TRBD1 as a possible D gene (6 bases). CDR1 and CDR2 (germline): LNHDA, SQIVND (reference sequence). The ends were cut back, 3 bases at V and 2 bases at J, with 10 bases in the middle. This CDR3 comprises 14 residues. Here the CDR3 DNA reads TGTGCCAGTAGTATCCTACAGGGCAACTATGGCTACACCTTC. It is translated as CASSILQGNYGYTF.

This clone has only one observation. The chain carries TRBV5-1 and TRBJ2-3; 8 nucleotides line up with TRBD2. Trimming at V came to 0 bases and at J to 1 base, leaving 7 bases not matched to a gene. The CDR3 has 17 residues. Germline V gene sequence: CDR1 SGHRS, CDR2 YFSETQ. The CDR3 region has the DNA TGCGCCAGCAGCTTGGCCGGGACGCGGGGGGGCACAGATACGCAGTATTTT. Its translation: CASSLAGTRGGTDTQYF.

This rearrangement joins TRBV11-3 to TRBJ2-3; D unclear. The CDR3 covers 14 residues. The germline V gene encodes CDR1 SGHNT and CDR2 YENEEA. The germline V and J ends were trimmed by 1 base and 0 bases, with 5 bases remaining between them. The chain's CDR3 is CASSLGASTDTQYF. In DNA, the CDR3 is TGTGCCAGCAGCTTAGGCGCTAGCACAGATACGCAGTATTTT.

This sequence joins TRBV5-1 and TRBJ2-7; 7 nucleotides match TRBD2. V was pared by 0 bases and J by 3 bases, with 9 bases of the junction left unmatched. This CDR3 contains 16 residues. In germline, CDR1 is SGHRS, CDR2 YFSETQ. The chain's CDR3 is CASSLAPSGRSYEQYF. Written as DNA, the CDR3 is TGCGCCAGCAGCTTGGCGCCTAGCGGTAGAAGCTACGAGCAGTACTTC.

J is TRBJ2-7 and V is TRBV4-3; D remains unclear. The CDR3 runs to 17 residues. Trimming took off 0 bases at V and 6 bases at J, with 21 bases between the two ends. Germline V lookup: CDR1 LGHNA, CDR2 YSLEER. Here the CDR3 reads CASSQDIAEPPKGEQYF. The CDR3 DNA is TGCGCCAGCAGCCAAGACATCGCGGAGCCCCCGAAGGGCGAGCAGTACTTC.

The rearrangement joins TRBV19 to TRBJ1-5; D uncertain. The ends were cut back, 1 base at V and 7 bases at J, with 8 bases in the middle. This CDR3 is built from 13 residues. In germline, CDR1 is LNHDA, CDR2 SQIVND (reference sequence). This CDR3 reads CASSIGSAQPQHF. The CDR3 region has the DNA TGTGCCAGTAGTATAGGGTCCGCGCAGCCCCAGCATTTT.

The chain combines TRBV27 with TRBJ2-5; D gene ambiguous. Germline CDR1 is MNHEY and CDR2 is SMNVEV (reference sequence). The CDR3 contains 14 residues. Trimming removed 4 bases from V and 1 base from J, with 10 bases in between. CDR3 residues: CASSSVLSQETQYF. The CDR3 DNA reads TGTGCCAGCAGTTCAGTCTTATCCCAAGAGACCCAGTACTTC.

The V gene is TRBV6-6, the J gene TRBJ2-3, with 7 bases that match TRBD2. V lost 7 bases and J lost 2; bases outside the gene matches: 9. Germline CDR1 and CDR2: MNHNY and SVGAGI (reference sequence). The CDR3 consists of 15 residues. The CDR3 is CASTPLAGDTDTQYF. The CDR3 DNA is TGTGCCAGCACCCCCTTGGCGGGAGACACAGATACGCAGTATTTT.